A selection of T cell receptor beta chains follows, all from one sample in a study of T-cell memory formation after mild COVID-19. TCRdb reprocessed the 5' RACE reads via MiXCR and lists one record per CDR3 protein. The sample carries fewer than 650,000 distinct CDR3 sequences, 17% recorded once. The material sequenced was PBMCs or a T cell subset sorted from them (not recorded which). The receptors shown here come from an adult woman who had mild COVID-19 (a few samples of this study predate the infection). Cell type and time point are not known. The CDR3 runs from the conserved cysteine through the conserved F or W. D genes are given only for firm matches. Clone size is given for some rows only: seen once, a few or many times, or a class if the clone is expanded.

>TRBJ2-7|-|TRBV18|few
TGTGCCAGCTCACCGGGAGAGGACGAGCAGTACTTC
CASSPGEDEQYF
>TRBJ1-2|-|TRBV12-3/TRBV12-4|-
TGTGCCAGCAATCGGGGCAGCTATGGCTACACCTTC
CASNRGSYGYTF
>TRBJ1-2|TRBD1|TRBV28|many
TGTGCCAGCAGTCTCCCCTCCGGGACAGGGGGCGGTTTTGGCTACACCTTC
CASSLPSGTGGGFGYTF
>TRBJ1-2|-|TRBV5-5|-
TGTGCCAGCAGCCGACAGGATGGCTCTGGCTACACCTTC
CASSRQDGSGYTF
>TRBJ2-3|TRBD1|TRBV5-5|-
TGTGCCAGCAGCAGAGGACAGGGGGGTCCAGATACGCAGTATTTT
CASSRGQGGPDTQYF
>TRBJ2-7|TRBD1|TRBV24-1|few
TGTGCCACCAGTGAATACCGACAGGGAAAGAACGAGCAGTACTTC
CATSEYRQGKNEQYF
>TRBJ2-7|TRBD1|TRBV5-1|few
TGCGCCAGCAGCCCCTGGACAGGGGGCGCGAGCTCCTACGAGCAGTACTTC
CASSPWTGGASSYEQYF
>TRBJ1-3|-|TRBV29-1|once
TGCAGCGTTGAATCCTCTGGAAACACCATATATTTT
CSVESSGNTIYF
>TRBJ2-3|-|TRBV3-1|-
TGTGCCAGCAGCCAAAAATCGACTGGTTTCACAGATACGCAGTATTTT
CASSQKSTGFTDTQYF
>TRBJ2-7|-|TRBV7-9|few
TGTGCCAGCAGCTTAACCCAGGCAGGGGCAAACGAGCAGTACTTC
CASSLTQAGANEQYF
>TRBJ2-7|-|TRBV4-1|-
TGCGCCAGCAGCCAAGCGGAAAGGGCCCGAGGCGAGCAGTACTTC
CASSQAERARGEQYF